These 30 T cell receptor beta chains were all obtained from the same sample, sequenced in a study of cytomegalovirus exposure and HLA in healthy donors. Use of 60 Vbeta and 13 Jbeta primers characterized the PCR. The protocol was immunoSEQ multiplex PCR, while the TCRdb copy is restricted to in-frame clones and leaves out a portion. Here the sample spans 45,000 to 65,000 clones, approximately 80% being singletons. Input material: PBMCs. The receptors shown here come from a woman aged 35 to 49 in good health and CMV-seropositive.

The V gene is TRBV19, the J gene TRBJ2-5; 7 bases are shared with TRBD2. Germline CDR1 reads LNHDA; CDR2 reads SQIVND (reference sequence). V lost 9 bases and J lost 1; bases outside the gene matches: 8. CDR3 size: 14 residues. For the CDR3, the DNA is TGTGCCAGCCGTGGGGGGGGGATCCAAGAGACCCAGTACTTC. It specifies CASRGGGIQETQYF.

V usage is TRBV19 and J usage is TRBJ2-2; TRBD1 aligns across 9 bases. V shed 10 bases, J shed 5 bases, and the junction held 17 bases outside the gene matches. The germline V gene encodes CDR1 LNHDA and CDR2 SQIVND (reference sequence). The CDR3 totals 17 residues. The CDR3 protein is CATKPPFGTGRTGELFF. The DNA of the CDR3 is TGTGCCACCAAACCCCCCTTCGGGACAGGGCGAACCGGGGAGCTGTTTTTT.

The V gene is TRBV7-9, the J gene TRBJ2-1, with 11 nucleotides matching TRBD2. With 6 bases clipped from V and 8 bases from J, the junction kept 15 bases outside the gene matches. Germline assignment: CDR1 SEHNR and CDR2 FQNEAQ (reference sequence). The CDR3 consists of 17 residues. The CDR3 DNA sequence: TGTGCCAGCAGGAAGAGTGGAGGGACTAGCGGAAGTGATGAGCAGTTCTTC. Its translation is CASRKSGGTSGSDEQFF.

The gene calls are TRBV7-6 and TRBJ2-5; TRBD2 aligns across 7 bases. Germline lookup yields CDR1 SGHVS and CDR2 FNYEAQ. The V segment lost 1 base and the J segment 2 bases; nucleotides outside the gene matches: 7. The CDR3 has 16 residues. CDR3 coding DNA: TGTGCCAGCAGCTTAGGAGGGGCGGGGGATCAAGAGACCCAGTACTTC. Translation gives CASSLGGAGDQETQYF. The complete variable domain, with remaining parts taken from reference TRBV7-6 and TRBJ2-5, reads GAGVSQSPRYKVTKRGQDVALRCDPISGHVSLYWYRQALGQGPEFLTYFNYEAQQDKSGLPNDRFSAERPEGSISTLTIQRTEQRDSAMYRCASSLGGAGDQETQYFGPGTRLLVL.

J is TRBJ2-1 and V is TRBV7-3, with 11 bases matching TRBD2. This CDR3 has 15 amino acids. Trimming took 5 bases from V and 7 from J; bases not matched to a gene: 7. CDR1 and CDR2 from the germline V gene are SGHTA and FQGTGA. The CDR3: CASSTSSGGKNEQFF. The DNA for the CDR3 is TGTGCCAGCAGCACCTCTAGCGGGGGGAAGAATGAGCAGTTCTTC. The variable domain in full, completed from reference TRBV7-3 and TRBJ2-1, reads GAGVSQTPSNKVTEKGKYVELRCDPISGHTALYWYRQSLGQGPEFLIYFQGTGAADDSGLPNDRFFAVRPEGSVSTLKIQRTERGDSAVYLCASSTSSGGKNEQFFGPGTRLTVL.

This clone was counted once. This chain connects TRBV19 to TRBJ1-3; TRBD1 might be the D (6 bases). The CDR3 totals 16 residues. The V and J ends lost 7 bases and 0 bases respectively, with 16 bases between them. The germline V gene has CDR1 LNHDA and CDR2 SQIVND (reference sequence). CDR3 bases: TGTGCCAGTAACGCCGGGACAACGAGCTCTGGAAACACCATATATTTT. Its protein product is CASNAGTTSSGNTIYF.

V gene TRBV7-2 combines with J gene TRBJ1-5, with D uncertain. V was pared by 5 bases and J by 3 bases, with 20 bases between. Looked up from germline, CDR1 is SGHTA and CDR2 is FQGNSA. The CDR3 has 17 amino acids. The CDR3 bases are TGTGCCAGCAGCCCATCGGCCCTGGCGGCCGCCAATCAGCCCCAGCATTTT. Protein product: CASSPSALAAANQPQHF.

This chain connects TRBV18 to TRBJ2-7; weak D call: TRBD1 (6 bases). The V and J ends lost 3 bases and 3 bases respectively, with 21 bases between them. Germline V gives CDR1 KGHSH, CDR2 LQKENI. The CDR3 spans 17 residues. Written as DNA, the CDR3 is TGTGCCAGCTCACCGGATTACGGAGACAGGACAAACTACGAGCAGTACTTC. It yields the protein CASSPDYGDRTNYEQYF.

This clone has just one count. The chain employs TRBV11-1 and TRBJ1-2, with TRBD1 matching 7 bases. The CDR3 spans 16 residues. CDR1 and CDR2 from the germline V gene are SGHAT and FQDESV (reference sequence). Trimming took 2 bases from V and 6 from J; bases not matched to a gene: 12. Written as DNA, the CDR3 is TGTGCCAGCAGCTTAAGTCCTCCGCCAGGGGGGAATGGCTACACCTTC. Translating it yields CASSLSPPPGGNGYTF.

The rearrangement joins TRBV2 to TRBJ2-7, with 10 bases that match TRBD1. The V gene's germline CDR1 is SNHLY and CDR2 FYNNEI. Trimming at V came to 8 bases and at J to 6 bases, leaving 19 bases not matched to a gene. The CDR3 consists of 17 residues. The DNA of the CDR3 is TGTGCCAGCCTCACGACAGGGGGACCGGGACAGGGGCTCGAGCAGTACTTC. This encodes CASLTTGGPGQGLEQYF.

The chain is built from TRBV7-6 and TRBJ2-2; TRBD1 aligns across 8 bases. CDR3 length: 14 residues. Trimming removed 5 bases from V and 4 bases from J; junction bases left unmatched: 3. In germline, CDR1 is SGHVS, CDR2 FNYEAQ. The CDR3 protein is CASSRTGFTGELFF. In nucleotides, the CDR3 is TGTGCCAGCAGCCGGACAGGGTTCACCGGGGAGCTGTTTTTT.

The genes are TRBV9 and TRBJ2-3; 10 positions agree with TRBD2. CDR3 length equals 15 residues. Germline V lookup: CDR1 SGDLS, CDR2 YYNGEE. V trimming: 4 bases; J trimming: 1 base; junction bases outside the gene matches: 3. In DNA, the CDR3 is TGTGCCAGCAGCTCTGGACTAGCGGGCACAGATACGCAGTATTTT. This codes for CASSSGLAGTDTQYF.

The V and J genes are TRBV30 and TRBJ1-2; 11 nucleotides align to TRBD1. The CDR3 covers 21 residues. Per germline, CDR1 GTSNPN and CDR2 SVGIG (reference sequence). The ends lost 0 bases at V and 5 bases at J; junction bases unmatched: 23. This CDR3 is CAWSVRPRHLSRDRGKYGYTF. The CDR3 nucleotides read TGTGCCTGGAGTGTACGGCCACGACACCTGTCCCGGGACAGGGGGAAATATGGCTACACCTTC.

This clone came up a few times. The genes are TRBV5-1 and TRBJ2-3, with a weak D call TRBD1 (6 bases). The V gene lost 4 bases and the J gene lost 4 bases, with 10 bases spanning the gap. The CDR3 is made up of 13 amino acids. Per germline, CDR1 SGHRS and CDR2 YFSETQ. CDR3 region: CASSLKGADTQYF. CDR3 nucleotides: TGCGCCAGCAGCCTGAAGGGGGCAGATACGCAGTATTTT. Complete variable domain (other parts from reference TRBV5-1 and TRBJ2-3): KAGVTQTPRYLIKTRGQQVTLSCSPISGHRSVSWYQQTPGQGLQFLFEYFSETQRNKGNFPGRFSGRQFSNSRSEMNVSTLELGDSALYLCASSLKGADTQYFGPGTRLTVL.

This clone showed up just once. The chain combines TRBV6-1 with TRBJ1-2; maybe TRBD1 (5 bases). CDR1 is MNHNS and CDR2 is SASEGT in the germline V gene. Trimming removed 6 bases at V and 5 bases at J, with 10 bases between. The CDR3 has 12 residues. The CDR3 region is CASSRGVYGYTF. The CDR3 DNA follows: TGTGCCAGCAGCCGGGGGGTGTATGGCTACACCTTC.

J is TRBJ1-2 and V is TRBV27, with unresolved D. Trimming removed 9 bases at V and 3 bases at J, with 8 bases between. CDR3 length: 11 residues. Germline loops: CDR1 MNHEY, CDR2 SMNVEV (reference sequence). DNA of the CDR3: TGTGCCAGTCTCGGGTACTATGGCTACACCTTC. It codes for CASLGYYGYTF.

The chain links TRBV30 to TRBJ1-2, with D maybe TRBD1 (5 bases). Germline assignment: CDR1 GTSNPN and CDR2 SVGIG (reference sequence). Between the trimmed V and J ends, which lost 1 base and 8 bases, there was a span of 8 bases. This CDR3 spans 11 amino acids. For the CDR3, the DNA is TGTGCCTGGAGTGCAGGGTTCGGCTACACCTTC. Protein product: CAWSAGFGYTF. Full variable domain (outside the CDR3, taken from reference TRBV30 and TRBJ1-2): SQTIHQWPATLVQPVGSPLSLECTVEGTSNPNLYWYRQAAGRGLQLLFYSVGIGQISSEVPQNLSASRPQDRQFILSSKKLLLSDSGFYLCAWSAGFGYTFGSGTRLTVV.

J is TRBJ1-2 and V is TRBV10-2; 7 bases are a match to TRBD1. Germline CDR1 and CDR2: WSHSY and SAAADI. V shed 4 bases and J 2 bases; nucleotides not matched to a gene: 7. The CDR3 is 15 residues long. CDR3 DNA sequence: TGCGCCAGCAGTGCGGGACAGTCGATCAACTATGGCTACACCTTC. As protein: CASSAGQSINYGYTF.

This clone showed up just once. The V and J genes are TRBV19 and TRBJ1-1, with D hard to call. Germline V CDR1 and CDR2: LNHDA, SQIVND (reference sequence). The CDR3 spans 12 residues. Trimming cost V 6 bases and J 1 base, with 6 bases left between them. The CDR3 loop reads CASRVRNTEAFF. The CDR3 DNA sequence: TGTGCCAGTAGGGTCAGGAACACTGAAGCTTTCTTT.

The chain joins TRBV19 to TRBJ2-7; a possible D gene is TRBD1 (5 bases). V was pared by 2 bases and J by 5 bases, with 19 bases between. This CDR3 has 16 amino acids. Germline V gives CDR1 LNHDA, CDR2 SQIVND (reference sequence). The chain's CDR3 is CASSILSGSTANEQYF. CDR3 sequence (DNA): TGTGCCAGTAGTATACTTTCAGGGTCAACCGCAAACGAGCAGTACTTC.

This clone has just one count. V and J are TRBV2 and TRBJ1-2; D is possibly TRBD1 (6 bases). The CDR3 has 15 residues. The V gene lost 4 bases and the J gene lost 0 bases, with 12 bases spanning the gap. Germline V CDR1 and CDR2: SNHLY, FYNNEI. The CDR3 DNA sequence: TGTGCCAGCAGTGTATTGGACAGAGCTAACTATGGCTACACCTTC. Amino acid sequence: CASSVLDRANYGYTF.

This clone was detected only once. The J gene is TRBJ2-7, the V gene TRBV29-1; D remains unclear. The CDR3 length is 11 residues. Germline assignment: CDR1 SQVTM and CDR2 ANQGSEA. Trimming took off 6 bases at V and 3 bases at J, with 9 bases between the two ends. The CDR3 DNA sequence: TGCAGCGTCCCAGGAATCTACGAGCAGTACTTC. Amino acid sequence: CSVPGIYEQYF.

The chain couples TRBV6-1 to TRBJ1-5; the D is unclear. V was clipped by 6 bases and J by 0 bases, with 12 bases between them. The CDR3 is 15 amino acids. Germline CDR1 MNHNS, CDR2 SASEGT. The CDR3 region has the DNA TGTGCCAGCAGCATGGTTAGAGATAGCAATCAGCCCCAGCATTTT. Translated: CASSMVRDSNQPQHF.

DNA of the CDR3: TGCGCCAGCAGCCAACTACAGGGCTCCTATAATTCACCCCTCCACTTT. The encoded protein is CASSQLQGSYNSPLHF. The J gene is TRBJ1-6, the V gene TRBV4-1; a weak D match, TRBD1 (6 bases). V lost 2 bases, J lost 0 bases, and 8 bases lay in between. CDR3 size: 16 residues. Germline CDR1 reads MGHRA; CDR2 reads YSYEKL.

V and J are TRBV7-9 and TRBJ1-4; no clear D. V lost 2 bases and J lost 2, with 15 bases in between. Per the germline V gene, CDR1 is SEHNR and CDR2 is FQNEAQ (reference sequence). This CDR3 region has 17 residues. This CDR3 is CASSLSIQHGTNEKLFF. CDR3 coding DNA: TGTGCCAGCAGCTTAAGTATACAACACGGGACTAATGAAAAACTGTTTTTT.

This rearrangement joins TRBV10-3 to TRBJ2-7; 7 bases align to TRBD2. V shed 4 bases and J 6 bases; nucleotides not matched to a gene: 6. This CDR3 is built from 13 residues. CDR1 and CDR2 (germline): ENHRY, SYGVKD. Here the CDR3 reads CAISVGGVGEQYF. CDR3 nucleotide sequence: TGTGCCATCAGTGTTGGGGGGGTGGGCGAGCAGTACTTC.

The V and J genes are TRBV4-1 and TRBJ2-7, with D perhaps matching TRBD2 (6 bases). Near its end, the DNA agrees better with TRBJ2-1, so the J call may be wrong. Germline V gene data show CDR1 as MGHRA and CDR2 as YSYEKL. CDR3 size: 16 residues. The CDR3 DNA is TGCGCCAGCAGCCAAGTGGCGACTAGCTCCTACAATGAGCAGTTCTTC. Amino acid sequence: CASSQVATSSYNEQFF.

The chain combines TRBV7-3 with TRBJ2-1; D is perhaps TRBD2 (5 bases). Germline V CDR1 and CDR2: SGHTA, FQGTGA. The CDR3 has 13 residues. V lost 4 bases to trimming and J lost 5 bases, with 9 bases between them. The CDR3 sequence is CASSSGLDNEQFF. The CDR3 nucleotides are TGTGCCAGCAGCTCCGGACTCGACAATGAGCAGTTCTTC.

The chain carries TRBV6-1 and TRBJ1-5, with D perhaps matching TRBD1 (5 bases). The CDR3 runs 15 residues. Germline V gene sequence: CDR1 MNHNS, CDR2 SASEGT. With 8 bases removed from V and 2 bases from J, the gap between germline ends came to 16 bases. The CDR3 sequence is CASDLTGVGNQPQHF. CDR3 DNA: TGTGCCAGCGACCTCACGGGGGTCGGCAATCAGCCCCAGCATTTT.

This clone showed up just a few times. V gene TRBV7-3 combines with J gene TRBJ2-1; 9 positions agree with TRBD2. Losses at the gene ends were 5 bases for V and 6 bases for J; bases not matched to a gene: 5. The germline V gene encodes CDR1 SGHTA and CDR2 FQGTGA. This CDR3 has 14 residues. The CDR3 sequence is CASSPRGGPNEQFF. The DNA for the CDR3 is TGTGCCAGCAGCCCGCGGGGGGGCCCCAATGAGCAGTTCTTC.